This T cell receptor beta chain was captured in a study of blood T cell repertoires in COVID-19. As for the study in general: The study drew acute and convalescent COVID-19 samples from the United States, Italy and Spain. PBMCs, B-cell-depleted T cells, or T cells provided the cDNA or gDNA that made up the material.

Clones were read by immunoSEQ multiplex PCR, and TCRdb kept only the in-frame ones, dropping some. Of some 300,000 clones listed, 70% to 90% are singletons. Enrollment of patients from Seattle took place during active infection, with longitudinal follow-up. Sequencing input: peripheral blood. The origin of this receptor is a woman between 45 and 65 years old with COVID-19, enrolled during active disease.

The CDR3 loop is CASSLISGSSYEQYF. In DNA form, the CDR3 reads TGCGCCAGCAGCTTGATTAGCGGGAGCTCCTACGAGCAGTACTTC. The V and J genes are TRBV5-1 and TRBJ2-7, with 9 bases fitting TRBD2. With 1 base clipped from V and 0 bases from J, the junction kept 2 bases outside the gene matches. Germline assignment: CDR1 SGHRS and CDR2 YFSETQ. The CDR3 is 15 residues long.